These 21 T cell receptor beta chains were all obtained from the same sample, sequenced in a study of cytomegalovirus exposure and HLA in healthy donors (dated by TCRdb to the late 2010s). The library was generated by the immunoSEQ multiplex PCR assay. A mixture of 60 forward primers for TCR Vbeta segments and 13 reverse primers for TCR Jbeta segments was used in the multiplex PCR. What TCRdb holds here is the immuneACCESS table cut down to in-frame rearrangements. Part of the clones is not present; checked against another copy, under half of the missing clones reflect an unresolved V gene, and the others are unexplained. In this sample the table shows tens of thousands of clones, 73% of which occur a single time. 5% to 7% of the sample lies in the top ten. Sequencing was performed on PBMCs. The receptors were gathered from a man aged 50-60 years in good health and CMV-seronegative.

The chain employs TRBV13 and TRBJ2-7; D unclear. The CDR3 length is 12 residues. Germline CDR1 reads PRHDT; CDR2 reads FYEKMQ (reference sequence). V was shortened by 4 bases and J by 2 bases, with 6 bases between the two germline ends. In nucleotides, the CDR3 is TGTGCCAGCAGCTCCGCTACCTACGAGCAGTACTTC. This translates into CASSSATYEQYF. The full variable domain, its missing parts supplied by reference TRBV13 and TRBJ2-7, is AAGVIQSPRHLIKEKRETATLKCYPIPRHDTVYWYQQGPGQDPQFLISFYEKMQSDKGSIPDRFSAQQFSDYHSELNMSSLELGDSALYFCASSSATYEQYFGPGTRLTVT.

V is TRBV6-1 and J is TRBJ2-5; TRBD1 matches at 8 bases. This CDR3 is 14 amino acids long. CDR1 is MNHNS and CDR2 is SASEGT in the germline V gene. V trimming: 4 bases; J trimming: 5 bases; junction bases outside the gene matches: 6. CDR3 region: CASSVLQGVETQYF. In DNA form, the CDR3 reads TGTGCCAGCAGTGTATTACAGGGGGTGGAGACCCAGTACTTC.

The V and J genes are TRBV7-3 and TRBJ2-1; 7 nucleotides agree with TRBD2. Germline-derived CDR1 and CDR2 are SGHTA and FQGTGA. The CDR3 consists of 17 residues. V was clipped by 2 bases and J by 4 bases; unmatched bases: 11. CDR3 bases: TGTGCCAGCAGCTTATTGGCTAGCGGAGAGAGTTACAATGAGCAGTTCTTC. This encodes CASSLLASGESYNEQFF. Full variable domain (outside the CDR3, taken from reference TRBV7-3 and TRBJ2-1): GAGVSQTPSNKVTEKGKYVELRCDPISGHTALYWYRQSLGQGPEFLIYFQGTGAADDSGLPNDRFFAVRPEGSVSTLKIQRTERGDSAVYLCASSLLASGESYNEQFFGPGTRLTVL.

The V and J genes are TRBV6-4 and TRBJ1-1; TRBD1 is a possible D gene (5 bases). From germline, CDR1 is MRHNA and CDR2 SNTAGT. V lost 6 bases, J lost 1 base, and 12 bases lay in between. The CDR3 consists of 14 residues. DNA for the CDR3: TGTGCCAGCAGCCCGACAGACCAGAACACTGAAGCTTTCTTT. Protein product: CASSPTDQNTEAFF.

V is TRBV18 and J is TRBJ2-2; TRBD1 agrees at 10 bases. CDR3 length equals 18 residues. Germline values: CDR1 KGHSH, CDR2 LQKENI. The trim removed 5 bases at V and 0 bases at J, leaving 9 bases unmatched. The CDR3 sequence: CASSDRDRGSSNTGELFF. The CDR3 region has the DNA TGTGCCAGCTCAGACCGGGACAGGGGTTCATCGAACACCGGGGAGCTGTTTTTT.

The rearrangement joins TRBV5-1 to TRBJ2-1, with D maybe TRBD1 (5 bases). Germline V CDR1 and CDR2: SGHRS, YFSETQ. The CDR3 length is 16 residues. Trimming stripped 2 bases from V and 4 bases from J, with 16 bases between. CDR3: CASSFSRQGPYNEQFF. CDR3 bases: TGCGCCAGCAGCTTTTCGAGGCAGGGCCCGTACAATGAGCAGTTCTTC.

This clone has just one count. V gene TRBV6-6 combines with J gene TRBJ2-7, with D possibly being TRBD2 (5 bases). The CDR3 consists of 16 residues. V lost 5 bases and J lost 2, with 19 bases in between. Germline V gives CDR1 MNHNY, CDR2 SVGAGI (reference sequence). In DNA form, the CDR3 reads TGTGCCAGCAGTCGCCCGGCAGGACTCGGGGCCTACGAGCAGTACTTC. Amino acid sequence: CASSRPAGLGAYEQYF.

A few counts support this clone. J is TRBJ2-6 and V is TRBV5-6; TRBD1 might be the D (8 bases). The CDR3 has 18 amino acids. Trimming stripped 4 bases from V and 2 bases from J, with 19 bases between. Germline-derived CDR1 and CDR2 are SGHDT and YYEEEE. The CDR3 bases are TGTGCCAGCAGCCACCCAACAGGGGGGGGACCTGGGGCCAACGTCCTGACTTTC. As protein: CASSHPTGGGPGANVLTF.

V usage is TRBV5-1 and J usage is TRBJ2-1; 7 bases map to TRBD2. The CDR3 extends over 18 amino acids. Trimming took 0 bases from V and 8 from J; bases not matched to a gene: 17. Germline CDR1 reads SGHRS; CDR2 reads YFSETQ. CDR3 bases: TGCGCCAGCAGCTTGGCCTGGCAGCGGGGTTCCCCGGGCGATGAGCAGTTCTTC. Translated, it gives CASSLAWQRGSPGDEQFF. The full variable domain, completed using reference TRBV5-1 and TRBJ2-1, is KAGVTQTPRYLIKTRGQQVTLSCSPISGHRSVSWYQQTPGQGLQFLFEYFSETQRNKGNFPGRFSGRQFSNSRSEMNVSTLELGDSALYLCASSLAWQRGSPGDEQFFGPGTRLTVL.

V is TRBV10-2 and J is TRBJ2-4, with D possibly being TRBD1 (5 bases). CDR1 is WSHSY and CDR2 is SAAADI in the germline V gene. CDR3 size: 15 residues. Trimming removed 3 bases at V and 2 bases at J, with 11 bases between. The CDR3 loop is CASSEIGATKNIQYF. Here the CDR3 DNA reads TGCGCCAGCAGTGAAATAGGGGCGACCAAAAACATTCAGTACTTC.

The chain combines TRBV5-4 with TRBJ1-2, with D maybe TRBD1 (6 bases). V lost 4 bases, J lost 5 bases, and 18 bases lay in between. There are 15 residues in the CDR3. Germline CDR1 SGHNT, CDR2 YYREEE (reference sequence). The CDR3 region is CASSPRLGQTYGYTF. In DNA form, the CDR3 reads TGTGCCAGCAGCCCCCGTTTAGGACAGACATATGGCTACACCTTC.

V gene TRBV15 combines with J gene TRBJ1-2, with a possible D match to TRBD1 (6 bases). CDR1 is LNHNV, CDR2 YYDKDF, per germline (reference sequence). Trimming took off 0 bases at V and 8 bases at J, with 16 bases between the two ends. This CDR3 has 15 amino acids. The CDR3 spells CATSRERPQGEGYTF. The CDR3 DNA follows: TGTGCCACCAGCAGAGAGCGTCCACAGGGCGAGGGCTACACCTTC.

The chain recombines TRBV10-3 with TRBJ2-3; 11 positions match TRBD2. The germline V gene has CDR1 ENHRY and CDR2 SYGVKD. V lost 6 bases and J lost 0; bases outside the gene matches: 8. This CDR3 comprises 17 residues. In nucleotides, the CDR3 is TGTGCCATCAGCGGACCGGGACTAGCGGAGAGCACAGATACGCAGTATTTT. Translated: CAISGPGLAESTDTQYF.

In nucleotides, the CDR3 is TGTGCCAGCAGTAGACAAGGGGAGGGCACTGAAGCTTTCTTT. This codes for CASSRQGEGTEAFF. The chain combines TRBV11-3 with TRBJ1-1; TRBD1 might be the D (5 bases). In germline, CDR1 is SGHNT, CDR2 YENEEA. This CDR3 is built from 14 residues. Trimming took 6 bases from V and 4 from J, leaving 15 bases between them.

This chain joins TRBV27 and TRBJ2-7; TRBD1 is a possible D gene (6 bases). With 6 bases removed from V and 1 base from J, the gap between germline ends came to 10 bases. The CDR3 is made up of 13 amino acids. In germline, CDR1 is MNHEY, CDR2 SMNVEV (reference sequence). CDR3 in DNA: TGTGCCAGCAGAAGACAGGATTCCTACGAGCAGTACTTC. Protein product: CASRRQDSYEQYF.

This clone came up a few times. Given the absence of the conserved phenylalanine or tryptophan at the CDR3 end, a read error is likely. The DNA is omitted, as the CDR3 cannot be located on it reliably, and the CDR3 follows TCRdb's listing. The V gene is TRBV21-1, the J gene TRBJ1-1; the table's D call TRBD1 went unverified against the DNA. TRBV21-1 is a recognized pseudogene. The CDR3 is 8 residues long, ends included. The CDR3 loop is CASSKPGD.

CDR3 loop: CASSPWRGRENIQYF. The CDR3 DNA reads TGTGCCAGCAGCCCCTGGAGGGGTAGGGAAAACATTCAGTACTTC. This chain connects TRBV4-2 to TRBJ2-4, with a possible D match to TRBD2 (6 bases). From germline, CDR1 is LGHNA and CDR2 YNFKEQ. V lost 4 bases, J lost 5 bases, and 15 bases lay in between. This CDR3 region has 15 residues.

The rearrangement uses TRBV9 and TRBJ2-2, with D perhaps matching TRBD1 (6 bases). This CDR3 comprises 14 residues. Germline V lookup: CDR1 SGDLS, CDR2 YYNGEE. V gave up 0 bases and J gave up 4 bases, with 7 bases separating them. Here the CDR3 reads CASSVGGRTGELFF. In DNA, the CDR3 is TGTGCCAGCAGCGTAGGGGGGCGCACCGGGGAGCTGTTTTTT.

The CDR3: CASSERGGTGELFF. The CDR3 DNA reads TGTGCCAGCAGTGAGCGGGGGGGCACCGGGGAGCTGTTTTTT. The chain is built from TRBV6-4 and TRBJ2-2; 9 bases line up with TRBD2. With 3 bases clipped from V and 4 bases from J, the junction kept 0 bases outside the gene matches. The CDR3 is 14 amino acids. Per the germline V gene, CDR1 is MRHNA and CDR2 is SNTAGT.

This clone appeared a few times. J is TRBJ2-7 and V is TRBV7-9, with 7 bases identical to TRBD1. This CDR3 is built from 15 residues. The trim removed 3 bases at V and 3 bases at J, leaving 8 bases unmatched. The V gene's germline CDR1 is SEHNR and CDR2 FQNEAQ (reference sequence). CDR3 sequence: CASSFFLGQSYEQYF. CDR3 nucleotides: TGTGCCAGCAGCTTTTTTCTGGGACAGAGCTACGAGCAGTACTTC.

This clone was observed a handful of times. The chain joins TRBV1 to TRBJ2-1; the DNA was not compared with TRBD1, the D call given in the table. TRBV1 is listed as a pseudogene. CDR3 length equals 18 residues. The DNA of the CDR3 is TGCACCAGCAGCCTACACCGGGACAGGGGCAGTTTCTACGATGAGCAGTTCTTC. It specifies CTSSLHRDRGSFYDEQFF.